This TCR beta chain originates from a study of T cell clones after liver transplantation. Study-wide points: A significant post-transplant drop in circulating graft-donor-reactive CD4 TCRbeta sequences occurred in most of the 8 subjects. Donor-reactive sequences fell more than third party-reactive ones, suggesting partial deletion.

This CDR3 contains 12 residues. V dropped 4 bases and J dropped 8 bases, with 11 bases sitting between them. Germline CDR1 reads MGHDK; CDR2 reads SYGVNS. For this clone: Its matching antigen is unknown.

Using immunoSEQ multiplex PCR, the repertoire was profiled, and TCRdb retains in-frame clones only, with some absent. Of 55,000 to 75,000 clones listed, roughly 70% are singletons. Specimen: CD4+ T cells from blood, collected at the approximately 15-month timepoint. The chain couples TRBV25-1 to TRBJ1-2, with D possibly TRBD1 on 5 matching bases. The source is a human patient who received a liver transplant. The T cells may partly be graft donor cells. CDR3 residues: CASSVPTAGYTF. DNA of the CDR3: TGTGCCAGCAGTGTCCCGACAGCGGGCTACACCTTC.